The 20 T cell receptor beta chains reported below all come from one sample, sequenced in a study of shared T cell receptors in the human thymus. The method was immunoSEQ multiplex PCR; TCRdb's version includes in-frame clones alone and lacks a portion of them. Of about 710,000 clones in the sample, 80% to 90% were seen once. The sample also formed part of further work on human thymus T cells.

The sample taken for sequencing was thymocytes. The receptors originated from a boy under three years old with a congenital heart defect.

V gene TRBV7-2 combines with J gene TRBJ1-2; maybe TRBD1 (5 bases). The V end lost 5 bases, the J end lost 2 bases, and 12 bases lay between the germline ends. CDR3 length equals 14 residues. Germline V lookup: CDR1 SGHTA, CDR2 FQGNSA. The CDR3 bases are TGTGCCAGCAGCCACGGTGGGGGGAACTATGGCTACACCTTC. It specifies CASSHGGGNYGYTF.

As DNA, the CDR3 is TGTGCCAGCAGCTCCCCTAGGCCGGGGGACCACTACGAGCAGTACTTC. It yields the protein CASSSPRPGDHYEQYF. V is TRBV11-3 and J is TRBJ2-7; weak D call: TRBD2 (6 bases). The CDR3 is made up of 16 amino acids. With 4 bases removed from V and 3 bases from J, the gap between germline ends came to 19 bases. Germline values: CDR1 SGHNT, CDR2 YENEEA.

J is TRBJ1-5 and V is TRBV4-3, with D possibly matching TRBD1 (5 bases). CDR3 length equals 15 residues. From germline, CDR1 is LGHNA and CDR2 YSLEER. The ends were cut back, 0 bases at V and 3 bases at J, with 9 bases in the middle. The CDR3: CASSQEEGTNQPQHF. CDR3 bases: TGCGCCAGCAGCCAAGAGGAGGGGACCAATCAGCCCCAGCATTTT.

This clone was counted a few times. The rearrangement uses TRBV5-6 and TRBJ2-4; D unclear. Germline V gives CDR1 SGHDT, CDR2 YYEEEE. V was cut by 2 bases and J by 0 bases, with 6 bases left in between. The length of the CDR3 is 14 residues. The CDR3 nucleotides are TGTGCCAGCAGCTTCCGACTAGCCAAAAACATTCAGTACTTC. It encodes CASSFRLAKNIQYF. Looking up the rest from reference TRBV5-6 and TRBJ2-4 gives the full variable domain: DAGVTQSPTHLIKTRGQQVTLRCSPKSGHDTVSWYQQALGQGPQFIFQYYEEEERQRGNFPDRFSGHQFPNYSSELNVNALLLGDSALYLCASSFRLAKNIQYFGAGTRLSVL.

The gene calls are TRBV12-2 and TRBJ1-1; the listed D gene, TRBD1, was not tested against the DNA. TRBV12-2 is a pseudogene locus. The CDR3 is made up of 16 amino acids. CDR3 in amino acids: CASRFIRGPAKTEAFF. CDR3 nucleotide sequence: TGTGCAAGTCGCTTCATTAGGGGGCCCGCTAAGACTGAAGCTTTCTTT.

The chain combines TRBV10-2 with TRBJ2-3; 10 bases are a match to TRBD1. Germline V gene sequence: CDR1 WSHSY, CDR2 SAAADI. This CDR3 has 14 amino acids. V was pared by 10 bases and J by 2 bases, with 6 bases of the junction left unmatched. The CDR3 DNA reads as TGCGCCACCAGACAGGGGGCTAACACAGATACGCAGTATTTT. It yields the protein CATRQGANTDTQYF.

This rearrangement joins TRBV4-3 to TRBJ2-3; D may be TRBD1 (6 bases). Between the trimmed V and J ends, which lost 0 bases and 7 bases, there was a span of 17 bases. In germline, CDR1 is LGHNA, CDR2 YSLEER. The CDR3 extends over 16 amino acids. The CDR3 region has the DNA TGCGCCAGCAGCCAAGAGGGACACCGACTAAAAAATACGCAGTATTTT. This sequence encodes CASSQEGHRLKNTQYF.

The V gene is TRBV5-1, the J gene TRBJ1-1, with 8 bases identical to TRBD1. The CDR3 consists of 14 residues. Germline CDR1 SGHRS, CDR2 YFSETQ. Unmatched junction bases numbered 9, after V lost 4 bases and J lost 7 bases. The CDR3 loop reads CASSPTGGGGEAFF. The DNA of the CDR3 is TGCGCCAGCAGCCCAACAGGGGGAGGAGGTGAAGCTTTCTTT.

This chain uses TRBV12-5 with TRBJ2-7; no clear D. V gave up 2 bases and J gave up 4 bases, with 12 bases separating them. The length of the CDR3 is 14 residues. Germline V gene sequence: CDR1 LGHNT, CDR2 FRNRAP. The CDR3 loop is CASGLSLVSYEQYF. For the CDR3, the DNA is TGTGCTAGTGGTTTGAGCCTAGTATCTTACGAGCAGTACTTC.

The chain has TRBV10-1 and TRBJ2-1; D is perhaps TRBD2 (6 bases). This CDR3 comprises 13 residues. Trimming took off 4 bases at V and 9 bases at J, with 13 bases between the two ends. Germline V gene sequence: CDR1 WNHNN, CDR2 SYGVQD (reference sequence). The CDR3 loop reads CASSGLARSEQFF. For the CDR3, the DNA is TGCGCCAGCAGTGGTCTAGCGCGTTCTGAGCAGTTCTTC.

V usage is TRBV9 and J usage is TRBJ2-2, with 14 bases lining up with TRBD2. This CDR3 is built from 19 residues. The V and J ends lost 3 bases and 7 bases, in that order; junction bases with no gene match: 14. Germline values: CDR1 SGDLS, CDR2 YYNGEE. CDR3 nucleotide sequence: TGTGCCAGCAGCGCAAATCCGGGACTAGCGGGAGCCAGGGGCGGGGAGCTGTTTTTT. Translated: CASSANPGLAGARGGELFF.

The chain combines TRBV6-5 with TRBJ2-2; 7 nucleotides match TRBD1. V dropped 6 bases and J dropped 4; count of bases not matched to a gene: 8. The CDR3 consists of 15 residues. The germline V gene encodes CDR1 MNHEY and CDR2 SVGAGI. CDR3 bases: TGTGCCAGCAGAACTGGGCAGGGGGTCACCGGGGAGCTGTTTTTT. Translating it yields CASRTGQGVTGELFF.

This chain uses TRBV27 with TRBJ2-2; a weak D match, TRBD1 (5 bases). Germline CDR1 is MNHEY and CDR2 is SMNVEV (reference sequence). Trimming left V 4 bases short and J 4 bases short, with 7 bases between. The CDR3 length is 13 residues. DNA for the CDR3: TGTGCCAGCAGTTCCGACAGCACCGGGGAGCTGTTTTTT. Translation: CASSSDSTGELFF.

This clone has more than one count but fewer than ten. This chain links TRBV21-1 with TRBJ1-1; the DNA was not compared with TRBD1, the D call given in the table. TRBV21-1 counts as a pseudogene. The CDR3 contains 17 residues. The CDR3 nucleotides are TGTGCCAGCAGCAAAGACCCCCGACAGGAACTAAACACTGAAGCTTTCTTT. Its protein product is CASSKDPRQELNTEAFF.

This chain joins TRBV7-6 and TRBJ2-7, with D possibly matching TRBD2 (5 bases). Per germline, CDR1 SGHVS and CDR2 FNYEAQ. With 8 bases removed from V and 6 bases from J, the gap between germline ends came to 20 bases. This CDR3 spans 14 amino acids. The CDR3 here is CASRPQRTAGEQYF. The CDR3 DNA reads as TGTGCCAGCCGCCCCCAGCGGACCGCTGGCGAGCAGTACTTC.

V usage is TRBV6-5 and J usage is TRBJ2-2; 7 bases map to TRBD2. There are 16 residues in the CDR3. The J segment lost 4 bases and the V segment lost 2 bases, leaving 7 bases of the junction unmatched. CDR1 is MNHEY, CDR2 SVGAGI, per germline. The CDR3 sequence: CASSYMEGRGTGELFF. The CDR3 DNA reads as TGTGCCAGCAGTTACATGGAGGGGAGGGGCACCGGGGAGCTGTTTTTT.

This chain connects TRBV5-6 to TRBJ2-7, with D tentatively TRBD1 (6 bases). V lost 3 bases, J lost 2 bases, and 18 bases lay in between. The germline gives CDR1 SGHDT, CDR2 YYEEEE. This CDR3 comprises 16 residues. This CDR3 reads CASSSTGRAPAYEQYF. CDR3 DNA: TGTGCCAGCAGCTCCACAGGGCGTGCCCCCGCCTACGAGCAGTACTTC.

CDR3 in DNA: TGTGCCACCAGCAGAGGACAGACCTCCTACGAGCAGTACTTC. It specifies CATSRGQTSYEQYF. The rearrangement uses TRBV15 and TRBJ2-7; the D gene is possibly TRBD1 (5 bases). CDR3 length equals 14 residues. CDR1 LNHNV and CDR2 YYDKDF come from the germline V gene (reference sequence). Trimming pared 1 base from V and 0 bases from J, leaving 7 bases between.

The chain couples TRBV6-1 to TRBJ2-7, with TRBD1 matching 9 bases. This CDR3 has 15 residues. The germline V gene has CDR1 MNHNS and CDR2 SASEGT. The J segment lost 3 bases and the V segment lost 6 bases, leaving 9 bases of the junction unmatched. CDR3 in DNA: TGTGCCAGCAGCCGGGACAGGGAGAGAAGCTACGAGCAGTACTTC. This codes for CASSRDRERSYEQYF.

The chain joins TRBV2 to TRBJ2-1, with D tentatively TRBD1 (6 bases). V gave up 3 bases and J gave up 5 bases, with 8 bases separating them. The CDR3 covers 13 residues. The germline V gene has CDR1 SNHLY and CDR2 FYNNEI. DNA of the CDR3: TGTGCCAGCAGTGATTCAGGGGACAATGAGCAGTTCTTC. Residues: CASSDSGDNEQFF.